This TCR beta chain was sequenced during a study of blood T cell repertoires in COVID-19. Study as a whole: Material from acute and convalescent COVID-19 was sourced from the United States, Italy and Spain. T cells, B-cell-depleted T cells, or PBMCs supplied cDNA or gDNA.

From germline, CDR1 is SGDLS and CDR2 YYNGEE. V dropped 2 bases and J dropped 0 bases, with 8 bases sitting between them. There are 14 residues in the CDR3. TCRdb's table, derived via immunoSEQ multiplex PCR, lists solely in-frame clones and lacks some. The table lists a few hundred thousand clones, more than 80% of them singletons, with approximately 3% in the top ten. V and J are TRBV9 and TRBJ2-5, with D possibly matching TRBD1 (6 bases). This TCR derives from a woman in her 30s with active or convalescent COVID-19. Sequencing input: peripheral blood. The CDR3 here is CASSVDRNQETQYF. Here the CDR3 DNA reads TGTGCCAGCAGCGTCGACAGGAACCAAGAGACCCAGTACTTC. The full variable domain, its missing parts supplied by reference TRBV9 and TRBJ2-5, is DSGVTQTPKHLITATGQRVTLRCSPRSGDLSVYWYQQSLDQGLQFLIQYYNGEERAKGNILERFSAQQFPDLHSELNLSSLELGDSALYFCASSVDRNQETQYFGPGTRLLVL.